The clone carrying this T cell receptor beta chain has more than one count but fewer than ten. The antigen is unknown. Building of the TCR beta libraries involved iRepertoire HTBI primers and Arm-PCR of CDR3 regions. TCRdb reanalysed the multiplex PCR reads using MiXCR and keeps one entry per CDR3 protein. This repertoire shows 510,000 or so distinct CDR3 sequences, 9.5% to 15% found once; its top ten account for roughly 8.9%. Germline CDR1 is SGHTA and CDR2 is FQGNSA. With 5 bases clipped from V and 2 bases from J, the junction kept 3 bases outside the gene matches. This CDR3 has 14 amino acids. The time point here: newly diagnosed GD, antithyroid drugs for less than 3 months. The TCR library was made from RNA that had been extracted from PBMCs in TRIzol. This specimen comes from a study of regulatory T cells in long-lasting Graves disease. Broader study findings: Persistent disease was associated with favored TRBV28 usage and with favored use of TRBJ1-2 and TRBJ2-5. The analysis examined peripheral blood only and excluded thyroid tissue.

The data also belong to a second study, concerning T cells in Graves' hyperthyroidism and ophthalmopathy.

The rearrangement joins TRBV7-2 to TRBJ1-2, with 9 bases aligning to TRBD1. The source material was peripheral blood mononuclear cells (PBMCs), sampled at new diagnosis, from a patient treated with antithyroid drugs. The clonotype was recovered from a woman under 40 with Graves disease. The CDR3 coding sequence is TGTGCCAGCAGCCAACAGGGGGCCAACTATGGCTACACCTTC. Encoded protein: CASSQQGANYGYTF. Full variable domain (missing parts from reference TRBV7-2 and TRBJ1-2): GAGVSQSPSNKVTEKGKDVELRCDPISGHTALYWYRQSLGQGLEFLIYFQGNSAPDKSGLPSDRFSAERTGGSVSTLTIQRTQQEDSAVYLCASSQQGANYGYTFGSGTRLTVV.